Listed below are T cell receptor beta chains from one sample, sequenced in a study of cytomegalovirus exposure and HLA in healthy donors. Sequenced by immunoSEQ multiplex PCR; TCRdb stores in-frame clones only, minus some. This table has 200,000 to 250,000 clones, 75% to 90% appearing once. Material: PBMCs. These receptors were collected from a young woman in good health and CMV-seronegative. CDR3s leave out the opening cysteine and the closing phenylalanine or tryptophan.

TRBV5-1,TRBJ2-3,ASSTAGQGGTDTQY
TRBV4-3,TRBJ2-1,ASSQFLPAEEQF
TRBV7-2,TRBJ1-2,ASSLVGWAGGEDGYT
TRBV10-2,TRBJ1-5,ASSRDIGNQPQH
TRBV18,TRBJ1-1,ASSPGQGRNTEAF
TRBV4-1,TRBJ1-3,ASSQVKDRGNTIY
TRBV7-9,TRBJ2-1,ATPYRGLGNEQF
TRBV7-9,TRBJ2-5,ASSPRQSKETQY
TRBV5-1,TRBJ1-1,ASSLFGTEAF
TRBV5-4,TRBJ2-7,ASSLDDREAD